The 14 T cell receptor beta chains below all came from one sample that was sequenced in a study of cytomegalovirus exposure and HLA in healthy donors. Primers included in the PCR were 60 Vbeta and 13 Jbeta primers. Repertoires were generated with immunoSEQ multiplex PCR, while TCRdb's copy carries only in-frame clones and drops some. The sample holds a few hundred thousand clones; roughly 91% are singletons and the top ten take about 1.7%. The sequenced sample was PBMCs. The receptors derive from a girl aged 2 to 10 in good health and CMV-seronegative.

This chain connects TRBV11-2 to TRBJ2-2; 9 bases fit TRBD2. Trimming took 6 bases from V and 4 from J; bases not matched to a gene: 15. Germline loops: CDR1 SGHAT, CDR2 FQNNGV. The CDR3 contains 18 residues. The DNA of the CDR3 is TGTGCCAGCAGGAGAGGGCGGGGGGGCCTTGAGGTCACCGGGGAGCTGTTTTTT. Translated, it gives CASRRGRGGLEVTGELFF.

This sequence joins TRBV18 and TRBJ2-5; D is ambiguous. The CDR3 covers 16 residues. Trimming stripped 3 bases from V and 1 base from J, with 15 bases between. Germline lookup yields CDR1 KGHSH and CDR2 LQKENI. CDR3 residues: CASSPVWNSLQETQYF. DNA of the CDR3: TGTGCCAGCTCACCCGTTTGGAACAGTCTCCAAGAGACCCAGTACTTC.

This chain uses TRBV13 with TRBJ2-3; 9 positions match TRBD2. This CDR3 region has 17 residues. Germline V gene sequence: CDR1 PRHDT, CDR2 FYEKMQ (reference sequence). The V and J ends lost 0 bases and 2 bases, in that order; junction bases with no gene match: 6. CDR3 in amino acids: CASSLGVAGAHTDTQYF. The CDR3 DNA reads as TGTGCCAGCAGCTTAGGCGTAGCGGGGGCCCACACAGATACGCAGTATTTT.

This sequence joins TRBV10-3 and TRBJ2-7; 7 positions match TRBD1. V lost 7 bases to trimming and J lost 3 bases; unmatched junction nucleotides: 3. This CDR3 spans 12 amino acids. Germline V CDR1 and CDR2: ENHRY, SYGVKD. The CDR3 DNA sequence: TGTGCCATCACAGCAGGGGGCTACGAGCAGTACTTC. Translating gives CAITAGGYEQYF.

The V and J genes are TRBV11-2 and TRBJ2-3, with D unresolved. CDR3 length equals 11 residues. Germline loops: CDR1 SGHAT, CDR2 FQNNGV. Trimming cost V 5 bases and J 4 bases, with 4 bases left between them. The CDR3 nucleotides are TGTGCCAGCAGCCATCCAGATACGCAGTATTTT. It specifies CASSHPDTQYF. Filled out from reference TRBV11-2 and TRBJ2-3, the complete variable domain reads EAGVAQSPRYKIIEKRQSVAFWCNPISGHATLYWYQQILGQGPKLLIQFQNNGVVDDSQLPKDRFSAERLKGVDSTLKIQPAKLEDSAVYLCASSHPDTQYFGPGTRLTVL.

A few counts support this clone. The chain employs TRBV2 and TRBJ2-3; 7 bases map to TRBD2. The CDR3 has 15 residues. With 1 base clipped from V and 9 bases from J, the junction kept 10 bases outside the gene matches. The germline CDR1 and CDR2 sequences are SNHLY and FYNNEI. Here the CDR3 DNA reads TGTGCCAGCAGTGAAGTGCCTATTCCAGCGGGAACGCAGTATTTT. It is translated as CASSEVPIPAGTQYF.

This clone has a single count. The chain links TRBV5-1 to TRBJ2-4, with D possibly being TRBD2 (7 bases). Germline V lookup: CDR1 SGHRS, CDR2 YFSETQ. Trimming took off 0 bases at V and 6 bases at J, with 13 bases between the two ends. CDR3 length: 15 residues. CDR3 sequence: CASSLGRGGGNIQYF. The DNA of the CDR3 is TGCGCCAGCAGCTTGGGGCGGGGAGGGGGAAACATTCAGTACTTC.

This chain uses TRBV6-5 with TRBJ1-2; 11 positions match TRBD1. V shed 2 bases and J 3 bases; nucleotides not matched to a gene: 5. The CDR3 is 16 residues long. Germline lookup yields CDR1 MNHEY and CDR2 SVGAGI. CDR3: CASSYVRTGGDYGYTF. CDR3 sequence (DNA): TGTGCCAGCAGTTACGTTCGGACAGGGGGCGACTATGGCTACACCTTC.

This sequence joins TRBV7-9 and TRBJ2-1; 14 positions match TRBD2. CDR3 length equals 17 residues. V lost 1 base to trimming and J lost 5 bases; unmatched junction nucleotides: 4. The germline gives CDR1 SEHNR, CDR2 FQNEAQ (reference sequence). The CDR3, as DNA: TGTGCCAGCAGCTTAGTCCGACTAGCGGGGGGGGACAATGAGCAGTTCTTC. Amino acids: CASSLVRLAGGDNEQFF.

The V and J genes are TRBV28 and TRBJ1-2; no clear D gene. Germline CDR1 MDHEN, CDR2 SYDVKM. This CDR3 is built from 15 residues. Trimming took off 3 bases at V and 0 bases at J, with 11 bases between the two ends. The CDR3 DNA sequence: TGTGCCAGCAGTTTGAGGGTACAGACTAACTATGGCTACACCTTC. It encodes CASSLRVQTNYGYTF.

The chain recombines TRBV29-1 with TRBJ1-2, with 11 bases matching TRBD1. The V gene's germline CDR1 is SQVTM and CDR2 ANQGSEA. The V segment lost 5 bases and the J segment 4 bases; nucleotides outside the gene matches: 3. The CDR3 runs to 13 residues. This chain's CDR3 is CSVRDRGAYGYTF. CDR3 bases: TGCAGCGTTCGGGACAGGGGGGCCTATGGCTACACCTTC.

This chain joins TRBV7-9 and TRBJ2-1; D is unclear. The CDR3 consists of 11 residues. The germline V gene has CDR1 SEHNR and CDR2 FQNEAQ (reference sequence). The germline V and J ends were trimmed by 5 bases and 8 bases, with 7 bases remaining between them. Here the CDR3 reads CASSLSDEQFF. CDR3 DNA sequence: TGTGCCAGCAGCCTCTCGGATGAGCAGTTCTTC.

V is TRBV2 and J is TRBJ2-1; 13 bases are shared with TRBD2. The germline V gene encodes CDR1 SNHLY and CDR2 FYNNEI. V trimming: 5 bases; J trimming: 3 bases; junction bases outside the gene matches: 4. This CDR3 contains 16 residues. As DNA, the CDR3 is TGTGCCAGCAGTTCTAGGACTAGCGGGAGCTACAATGAGCAGTTCTTC. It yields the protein CASSSRTSGSYNEQFF.

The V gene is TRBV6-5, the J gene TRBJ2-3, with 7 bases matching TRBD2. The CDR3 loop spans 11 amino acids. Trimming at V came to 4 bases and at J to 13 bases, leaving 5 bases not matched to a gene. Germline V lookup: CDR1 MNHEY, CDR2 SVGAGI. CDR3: CASSFRTREYF. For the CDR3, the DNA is TGTGCCAGCAGTTTTCGGACTAGAGAGTATTTT.